The present entry profiles one T cell receptor beta chain with its context. Its antigen is as yet unknown. TCRdb's copy holds only in-frame clones and misses some; the assay was immunoSEQ multiplex PCR. This sample has 150,000 or so clones; 70% to 90% occur once, and the top ten carry around 7.8%. CDR1 SGHTA and CDR2 FQGNSA come from the germline V gene. This CDR3 comprises 17 residues. Losses at the gene ends were 2 bases for V and 0 bases for J; bases not matched to a gene: 7. This sample was included in a study of T cell responses to AZD1222 COVID-19 vaccine. Study information: Analysis merged second doses at about 4 or about 12 weeks.

Regarding the study as a whole: The breadth and depth of Spike-specific TCRs increased once two AZD1222 doses had been given. Spike as a whole was targeted by vaccine-associated CD4 TCRs, dominant at 160-218 and 743-854.

The starting material was peripheral blood, obtained on day 0 of AZD1222 vaccination. The source of this sequence is an adult in good health. This chain links TRBV7-2 with TRBJ2-3, with 8 bases aligning to TRBD2. The CDR3 sequence: CASSLISGRFSTDTQYF. The CDR3 bases are TGTGCCAGCAGCTTAATAAGCGGGAGATTCAGCACAGATACGCAGTATTTT.